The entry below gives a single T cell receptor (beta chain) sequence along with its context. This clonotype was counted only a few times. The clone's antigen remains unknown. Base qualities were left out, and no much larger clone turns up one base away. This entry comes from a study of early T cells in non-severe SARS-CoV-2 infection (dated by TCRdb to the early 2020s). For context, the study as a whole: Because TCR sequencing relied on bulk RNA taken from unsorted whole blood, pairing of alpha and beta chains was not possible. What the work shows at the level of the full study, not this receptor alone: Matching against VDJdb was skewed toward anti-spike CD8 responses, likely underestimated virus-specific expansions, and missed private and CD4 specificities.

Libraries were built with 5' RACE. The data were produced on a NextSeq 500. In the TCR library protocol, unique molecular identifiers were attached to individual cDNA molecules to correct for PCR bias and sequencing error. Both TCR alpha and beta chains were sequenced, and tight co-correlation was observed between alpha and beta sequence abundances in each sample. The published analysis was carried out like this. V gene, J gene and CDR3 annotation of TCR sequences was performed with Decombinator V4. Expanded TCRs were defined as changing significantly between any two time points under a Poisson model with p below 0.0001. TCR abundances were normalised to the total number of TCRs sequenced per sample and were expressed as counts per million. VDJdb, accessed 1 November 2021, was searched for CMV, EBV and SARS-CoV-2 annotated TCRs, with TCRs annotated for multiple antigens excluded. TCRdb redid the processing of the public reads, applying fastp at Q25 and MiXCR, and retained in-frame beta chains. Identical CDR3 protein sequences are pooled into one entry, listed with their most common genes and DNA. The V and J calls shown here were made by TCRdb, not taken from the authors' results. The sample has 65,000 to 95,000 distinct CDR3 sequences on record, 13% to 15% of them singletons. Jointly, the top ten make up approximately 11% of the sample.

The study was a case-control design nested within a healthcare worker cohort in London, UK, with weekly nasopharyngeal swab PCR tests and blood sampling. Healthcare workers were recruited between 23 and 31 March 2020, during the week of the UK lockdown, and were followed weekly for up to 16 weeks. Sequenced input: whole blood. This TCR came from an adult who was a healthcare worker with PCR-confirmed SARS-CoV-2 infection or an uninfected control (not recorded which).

The CDR3 here reads CASSLATGRAMNTEAFF. The nucleotide sequence reads as follows: TGTGCCAGCTCCCTGGCAACCGGACGGGCAATGAACACTGAAGCTTTCTTT. The rearrangement joined TRBV18 to TRBJ1-1; the D gene cannot be named for sure. V is pared back by 6 bases and J by 0 bases, with 20 bases lying between the germline termini. The CDR3 numbers 17 residues from cysteine through phenylalanine. Just CDR3 DNA is preserved here, 51 bases in frame from base 1. For CDR1 and CDR2, the germline V gene lists KGHSH and LQKENI.